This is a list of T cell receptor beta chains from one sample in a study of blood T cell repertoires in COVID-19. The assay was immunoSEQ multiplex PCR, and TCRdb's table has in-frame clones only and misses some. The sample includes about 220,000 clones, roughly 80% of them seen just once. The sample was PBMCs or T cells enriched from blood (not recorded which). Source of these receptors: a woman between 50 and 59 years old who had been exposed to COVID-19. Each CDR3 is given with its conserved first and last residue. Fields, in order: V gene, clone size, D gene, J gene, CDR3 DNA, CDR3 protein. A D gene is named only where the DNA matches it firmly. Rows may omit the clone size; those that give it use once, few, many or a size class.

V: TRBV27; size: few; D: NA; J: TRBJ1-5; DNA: TGTGCCAGCAGTCCTCGAATCCGAGAGCCCCAGCATTTT; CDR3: CASSPRIREPQHF
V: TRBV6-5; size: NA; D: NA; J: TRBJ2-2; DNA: TGTGCCAGCAGGGTAGGAGACACCGGGGAGCTGTTTTTT; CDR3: CASRVGDTGELFF
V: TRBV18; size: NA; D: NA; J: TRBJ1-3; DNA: TGTGCCAGCTCACCGGCTAGGGGCGTTGGAAACACCATATATTTT; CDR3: CASSPARGVGNTIYF
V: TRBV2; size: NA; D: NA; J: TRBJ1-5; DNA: TGTGCCAGCAGACCCCTTCGGACAGTCCAGGATCAGCCCCAGCATTTT; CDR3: CASRPLRTVQDQPQHF
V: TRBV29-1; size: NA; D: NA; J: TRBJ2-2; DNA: TGCAGCGTTCTCAGGGCCACCGGGGAGCTGTTTTTT; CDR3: CSVLRATGELFF
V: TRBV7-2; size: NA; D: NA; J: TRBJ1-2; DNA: TGTGCCAGCAGCCAGGGAGGAGGGTTCGGAGGCTATGGCTACACCTTC; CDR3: CASSQGGGFGGYGYTF
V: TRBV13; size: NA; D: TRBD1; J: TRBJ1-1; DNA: TGTGCCAGCAGCTTACGACAGGGTATGGAGAGGACTGAAGCTTTCTTT; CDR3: CASSLRQGMERTEAFF
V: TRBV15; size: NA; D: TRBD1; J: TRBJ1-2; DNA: TGTGCCACCAGCGGGGGACAGTTCTATGGCTACACCTTC; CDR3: CATSGGQFYGYTF
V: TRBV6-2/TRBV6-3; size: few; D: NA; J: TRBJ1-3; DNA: TGTGCCAGCAGCCCTACCGGAGTTATCTCTGGAAACACCATATATTTT; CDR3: CASSPTGVISGNTIYF
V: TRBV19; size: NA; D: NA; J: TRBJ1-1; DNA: TGTGCCAGTAGTTTAGGGGGAGGGAACACTGAAGCTTTCTTT; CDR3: CASSLGGGNTEAFF
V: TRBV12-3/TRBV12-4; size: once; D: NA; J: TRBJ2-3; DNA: TGTGCCAGCAGACTTGGGGCCGGAGATACGCAGTATTTT; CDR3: CASRLGAGDTQYF
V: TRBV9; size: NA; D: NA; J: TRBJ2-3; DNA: TGTGCCAGCAGCGTAGATCAGGGGTACACAGATACGCAGTATTTT; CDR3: CASSVDQGYTDTQYF
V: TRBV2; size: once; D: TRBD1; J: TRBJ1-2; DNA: TGTGCCAGCAGGGGGACAGGGATCTATGGCTACACCTTC; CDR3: CASRGTGIYGYTF
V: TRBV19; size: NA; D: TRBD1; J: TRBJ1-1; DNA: TGTGCCAGTAGTAGACAGGGGGGCATGACGAACACTGAAGCTTTCTTT; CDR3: CASSRQGGMTNTEAFF
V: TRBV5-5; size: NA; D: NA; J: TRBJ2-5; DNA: TGTGCCAGCAGCTTGGCCCGGGACTCCCTGTACTTC; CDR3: CASSLARDSLYF
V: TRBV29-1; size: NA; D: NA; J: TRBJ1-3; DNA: TGCAGCGTTGAAGCCCTCGGAAACACCATATATTTT; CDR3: CSVEALGNTIYF
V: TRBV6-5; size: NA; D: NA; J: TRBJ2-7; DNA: TGTGCCAGCAGTAGACAGGTATCCTACGAGCAGTACTTC; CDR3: CASSRQVSYEQYF
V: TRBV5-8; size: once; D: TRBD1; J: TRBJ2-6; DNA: TGTGCCAGCAGCTTGGGGACAGGGAGCTCTGGGGCCAACGTCCTGACTTTC; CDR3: CASSLGTGSSGANVLTF
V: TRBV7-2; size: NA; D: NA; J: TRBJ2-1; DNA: TGTGCCAGCAGCTATACTTCCTCCTACAATGAGCAGTTCTTC; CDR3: CASSYTSSYNEQFF
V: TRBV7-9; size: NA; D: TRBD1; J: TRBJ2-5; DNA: TGTGCCAGCAGCTCGAATCGGCCGGGACAGCCGTTTGGAGAGACCCAGTACTTC; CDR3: CASSSNRPGQPFGETQYF
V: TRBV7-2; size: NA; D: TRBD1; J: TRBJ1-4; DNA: TGTGCCAGCTCGGGACAGAATAATGAAAAACTGTTTTTT; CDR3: CASSGQNNEKLFF
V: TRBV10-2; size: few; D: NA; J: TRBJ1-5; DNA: TGCGCCAGCAGTGAGGTCGGAGGGCTCAATCAGCCCCAGCATTTT; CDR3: CASSEVGGLNQPQHF
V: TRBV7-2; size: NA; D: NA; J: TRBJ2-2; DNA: TGTGCCAGCAGCCCTACAGGGTTTGTCGACACCGGGGAGCTGTTTTTT; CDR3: CASSPTGFVDTGELFF
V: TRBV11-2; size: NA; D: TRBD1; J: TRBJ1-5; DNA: TGTGCCAGCAGCATCGACAGGGGAGGTCAGCCCCAGCATTTT; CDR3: CASSIDRGGQPQHF
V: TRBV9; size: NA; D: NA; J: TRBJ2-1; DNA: TGTGCCAGCAGCGTAAATACGGGGAACGAGCAGTTCTTC; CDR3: CASSVNTGNEQFF
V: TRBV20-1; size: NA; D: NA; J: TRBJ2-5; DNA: TGCAGTGCTAGTGGAGGGGGCAGTGAGACCCAGTACTTC; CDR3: CSASGGGSETQYF
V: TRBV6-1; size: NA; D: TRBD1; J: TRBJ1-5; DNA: TGTGCCAGCAGTGAAGCCAAAGGGGGCGGCAATCAGCCCCAGCATTTT; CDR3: CASSEAKGGGNQPQHF
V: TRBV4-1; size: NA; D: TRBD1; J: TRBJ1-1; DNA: TGCGCCAGCAGCCACTTACAGGGGGCGGGGGGCACTGAAGCTTTCTTT; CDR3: CASSHLQGAGGTEAFF
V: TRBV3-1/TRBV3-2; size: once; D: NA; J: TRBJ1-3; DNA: TGTGCCAGCAGCCCCGGGGGACTTTCCTCTGGAAACACCATATATTTT; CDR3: CASSPGGLSSGNTIYF
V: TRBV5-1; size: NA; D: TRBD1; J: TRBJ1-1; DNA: TGCGCCAGCAGCTGGGGACAGGCAATGAACACTGAAGCTTTCTTT; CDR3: CASSWGQAMNTEAFF
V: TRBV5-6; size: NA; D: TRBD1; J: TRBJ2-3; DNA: TGTGCCAGCAGCTTGTTTTGGGACAGGGACACAGATACGCAGTATTTT; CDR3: CASSLFWDRDTDTQYF
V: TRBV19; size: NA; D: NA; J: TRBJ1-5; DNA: TGTGCCAGTAGTATACAGGGTTTGAACCAGCCCCAGCATTTT; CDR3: CASSIQGLNQPQHF
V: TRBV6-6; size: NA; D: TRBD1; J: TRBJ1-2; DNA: TGTGCCAGCAAAGTGACAGGGGGCGACGACTATGGCTACACCTTC; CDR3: CASKVTGGDDYGYTF
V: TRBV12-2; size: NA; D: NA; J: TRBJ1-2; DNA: TGTGCAAGTCGCTTGGTAAGACAGGGGCCTCCTAACTATGGCTACACCTTC; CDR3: CASRLVRQGPPNYGYTF
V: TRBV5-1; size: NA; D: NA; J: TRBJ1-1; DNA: TGCGCCAGCAGCCTCGCCAGGCAGAACACTGAAGCTTTCTTT; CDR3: CASSLARQNTEAFF
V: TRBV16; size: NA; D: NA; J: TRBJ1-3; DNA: TGTGCCAGCAGCCCCCGACAGATCTCTGGAAACACCATATATTTT; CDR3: CASSPRQISGNTIYF
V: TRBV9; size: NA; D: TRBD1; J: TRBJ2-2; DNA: TGTGCCAGTACCGGGACAGGGTACGCCGGGGAGCTGTTTTTT; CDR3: CASTGTGYAGELFF
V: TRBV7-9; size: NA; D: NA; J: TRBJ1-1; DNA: TGTGCCAGCATATTTGGTACAGCCTCTGAAGCTTTCTTT; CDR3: CASIFGTASEAFF
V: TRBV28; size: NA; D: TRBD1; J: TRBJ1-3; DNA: TGTGCCAGCAGAGCCTACAGGGGGCTGAGTGACACCATATATTTT; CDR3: CASRAYRGLSDTIYF
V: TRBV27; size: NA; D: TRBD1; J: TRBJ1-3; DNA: TGTGCCAGCAGTTCAATACAGGGGGTTGGAAACACCATATATTTT; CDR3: CASSSIQGVGNTIYF
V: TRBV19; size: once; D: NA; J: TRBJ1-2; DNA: TGTGCCAGCGGGGGAGGCTACACCTTC; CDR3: CASGGGYTF
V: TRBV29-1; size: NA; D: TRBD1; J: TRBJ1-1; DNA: TGCAGCGTTTGGGACAGACCGAACACTGAAGCTTTCTTT; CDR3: CSVWDRPNTEAFF
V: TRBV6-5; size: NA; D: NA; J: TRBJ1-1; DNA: TGTGCCAGCAGTTACTCACGGGGTCTTGAAGCTTTCTTT; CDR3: CASSYSRGLEAFF
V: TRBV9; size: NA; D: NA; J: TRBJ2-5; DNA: TGTGCCAGCAGCGATAGACTCATCCAAGAGACCCAGTACTTC; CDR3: CASSDRLIQETQYF
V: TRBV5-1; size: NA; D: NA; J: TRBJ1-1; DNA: TGCGCCAGCAAAACCGGGGGGAACACTGAAGCTTTCTTT; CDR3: CASKTGGNTEAFF
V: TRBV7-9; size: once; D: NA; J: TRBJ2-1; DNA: TGTGCCAGCAGCCACTCTAGCCTCGGGAATGAGCAGTTCTTC; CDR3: CASSHSSLGNEQFF
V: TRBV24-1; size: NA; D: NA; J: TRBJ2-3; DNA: TGTGCCACCAGTGAGCCCGCCAGGGGAGGCACAGATACGCAGTATTTT; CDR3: CATSEPARGGTDTQYF
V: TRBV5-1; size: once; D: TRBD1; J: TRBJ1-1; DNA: TGCGCCAGCAGCTTGCGGGACTTACAGGGGGGACGCGCTGAAGCTTTCTTT; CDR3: CASSLRDLQGGRAEAFF
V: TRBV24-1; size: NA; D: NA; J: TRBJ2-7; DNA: TGTGCCACCAGTGATCCCGACAGATTCAGCTCCTACGAGCAGTACTTC; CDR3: CATSDPDRFSSYEQYF